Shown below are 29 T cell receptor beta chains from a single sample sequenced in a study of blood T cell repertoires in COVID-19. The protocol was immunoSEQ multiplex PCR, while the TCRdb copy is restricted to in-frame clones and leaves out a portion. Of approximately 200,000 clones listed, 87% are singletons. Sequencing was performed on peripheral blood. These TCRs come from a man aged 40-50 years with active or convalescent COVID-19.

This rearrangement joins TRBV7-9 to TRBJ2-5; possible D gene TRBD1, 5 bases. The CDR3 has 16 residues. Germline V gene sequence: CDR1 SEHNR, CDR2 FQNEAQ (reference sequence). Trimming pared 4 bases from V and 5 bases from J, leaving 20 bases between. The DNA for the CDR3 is TGTGCCAGCAGCTCAACTGCGGATGGGGCAAAGGAGACCCAGTACTTC. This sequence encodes CASSSTADGAKETQYF.

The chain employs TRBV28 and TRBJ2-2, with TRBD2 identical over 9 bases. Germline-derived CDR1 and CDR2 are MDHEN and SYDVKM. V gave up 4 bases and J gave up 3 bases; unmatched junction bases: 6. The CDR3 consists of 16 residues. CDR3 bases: TGTGCCAGCAGTTCTCGGACTAGCGCATACACCGGGGAGCTGTTTTTT. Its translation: CASSSRTSAYTGELFF.

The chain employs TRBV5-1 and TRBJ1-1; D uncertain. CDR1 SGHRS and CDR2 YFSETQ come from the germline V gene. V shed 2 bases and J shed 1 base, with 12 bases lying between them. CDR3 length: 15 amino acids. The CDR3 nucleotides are TGCGCCAGCAGCTTTTTGTTCTCTCCGAACACTGAAGCTTTCTTT. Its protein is CASSFLFSPNTEAFF.

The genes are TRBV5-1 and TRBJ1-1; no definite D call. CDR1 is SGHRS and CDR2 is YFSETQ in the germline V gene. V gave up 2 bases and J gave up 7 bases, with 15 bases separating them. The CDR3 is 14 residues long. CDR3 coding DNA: TGCGCCAGCAGCTTCATCAAACCCGTCGGTGAAGCTTTCTTT. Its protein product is CASSFIKPVGEAFF.

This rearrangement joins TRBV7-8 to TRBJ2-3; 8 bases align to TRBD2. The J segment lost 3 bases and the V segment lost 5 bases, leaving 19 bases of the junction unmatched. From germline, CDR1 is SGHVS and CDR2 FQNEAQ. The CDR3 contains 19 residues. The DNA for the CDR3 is TGTGCCAGCAGCCCCCGGGGGCTAGCGGGCTCCCGAGGGACAGATACGCAGTATTTT. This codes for CASSPRGLAGSRGTDTQYF.

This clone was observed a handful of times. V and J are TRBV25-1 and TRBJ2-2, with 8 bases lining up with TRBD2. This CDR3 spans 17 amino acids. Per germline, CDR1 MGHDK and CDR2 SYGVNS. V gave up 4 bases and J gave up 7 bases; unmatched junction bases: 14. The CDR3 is CASSVARGAGAIGELFF. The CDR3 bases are TGTGCCAGCAGTGTCGCCCGGGGAGCGGGAGCGATCGGGGAGCTGTTTTTT.

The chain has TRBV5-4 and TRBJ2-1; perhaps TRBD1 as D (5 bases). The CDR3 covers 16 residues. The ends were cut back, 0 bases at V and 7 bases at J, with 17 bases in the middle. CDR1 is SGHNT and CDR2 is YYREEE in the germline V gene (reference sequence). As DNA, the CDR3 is TGTGCCAGCAGCTTGGACGACTCAGGGTACACGAATGAGCAGTTCTTC. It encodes CASSLDDSGYTNEQFF.

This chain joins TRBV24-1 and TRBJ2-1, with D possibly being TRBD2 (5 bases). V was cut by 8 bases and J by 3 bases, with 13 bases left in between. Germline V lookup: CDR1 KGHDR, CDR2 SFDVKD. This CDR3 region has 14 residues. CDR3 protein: CATMGRGNYNEQFF. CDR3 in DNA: TGTGCCACCATGGGGAGAGGGAACTACAATGAGCAGTTCTTC.

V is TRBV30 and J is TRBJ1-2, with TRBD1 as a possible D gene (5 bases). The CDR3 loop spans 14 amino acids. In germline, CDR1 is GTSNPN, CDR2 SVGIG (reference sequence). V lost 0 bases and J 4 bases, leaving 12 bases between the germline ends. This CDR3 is CAWSVNRLLYGYTF. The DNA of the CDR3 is TGTGCCTGGAGTGTTAACAGGCTTCTCTATGGCTACACCTTC.

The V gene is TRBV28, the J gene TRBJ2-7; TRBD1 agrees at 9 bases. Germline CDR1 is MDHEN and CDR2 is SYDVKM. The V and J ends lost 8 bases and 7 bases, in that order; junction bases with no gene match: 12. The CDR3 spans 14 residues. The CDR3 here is CASGQITGGGEQYF. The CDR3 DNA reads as TGTGCCAGCGGACAGATTACAGGGGGCGGTGAGCAGTACTTC.

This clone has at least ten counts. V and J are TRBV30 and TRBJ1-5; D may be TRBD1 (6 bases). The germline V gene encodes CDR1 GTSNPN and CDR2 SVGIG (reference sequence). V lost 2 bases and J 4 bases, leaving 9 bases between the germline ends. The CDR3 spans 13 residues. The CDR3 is CAWSWTANQPQHF. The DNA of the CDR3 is TGTGCCTGGAGTTGGACAGCTAATCAGCCCCAGCATTTT.

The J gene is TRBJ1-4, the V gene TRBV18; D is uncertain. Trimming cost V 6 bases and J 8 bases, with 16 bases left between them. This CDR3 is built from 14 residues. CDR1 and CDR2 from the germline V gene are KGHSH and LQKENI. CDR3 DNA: TGTGCCAGCTCTCAGACCCCGGGGATGGAAAAACTGTTTTTT. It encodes CASSQTPGMEKLFF.

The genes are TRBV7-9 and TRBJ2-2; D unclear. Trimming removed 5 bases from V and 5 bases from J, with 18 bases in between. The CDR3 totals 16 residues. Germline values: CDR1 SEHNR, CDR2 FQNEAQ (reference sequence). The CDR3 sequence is CASSLYSSTLTGELFF. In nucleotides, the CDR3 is TGTGCCAGCAGCCTATATAGCTCGACGTTAACCGGGGAGCTGTTTTTT.

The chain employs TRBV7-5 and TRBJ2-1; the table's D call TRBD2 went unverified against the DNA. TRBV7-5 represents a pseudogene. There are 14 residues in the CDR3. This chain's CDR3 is CVRSFEGRPLGQFF. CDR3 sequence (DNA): TGTGTCAGAAGCTTCGAAGGAAGACCCCTAGGGCAGTTCTTC.

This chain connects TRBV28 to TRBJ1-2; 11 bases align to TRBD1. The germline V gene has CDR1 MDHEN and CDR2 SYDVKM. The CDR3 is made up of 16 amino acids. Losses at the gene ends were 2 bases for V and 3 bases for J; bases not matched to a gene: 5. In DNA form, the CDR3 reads TGTGCCAGCAGTTTAGGGACAGGGGGGGCGGACTATGGCTACACCTTC. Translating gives CASSLGTGGADYGYTF.

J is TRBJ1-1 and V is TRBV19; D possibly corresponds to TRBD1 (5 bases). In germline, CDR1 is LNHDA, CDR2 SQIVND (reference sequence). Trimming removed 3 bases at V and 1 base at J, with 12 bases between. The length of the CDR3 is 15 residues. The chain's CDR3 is CASSMAIRGNTEAFF. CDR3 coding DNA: TGTGCCAGTAGTATGGCCATAAGGGGGAACACTGAAGCTTTCTTT.

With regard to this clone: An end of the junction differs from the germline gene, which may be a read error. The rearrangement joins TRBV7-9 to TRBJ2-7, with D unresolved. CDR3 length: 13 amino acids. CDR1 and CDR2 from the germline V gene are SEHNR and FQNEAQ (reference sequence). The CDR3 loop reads CASSLEMTGLRNF. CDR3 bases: TGTGCCAGCAGCTTAGAAATGACTGGCCTCCGAAACTTC.

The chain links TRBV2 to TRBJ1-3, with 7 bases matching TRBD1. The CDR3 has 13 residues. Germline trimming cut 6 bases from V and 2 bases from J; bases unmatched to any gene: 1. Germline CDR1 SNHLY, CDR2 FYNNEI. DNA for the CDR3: TGTGCCAGCAGGCAGGGGGCTGGAAACACCATATATTTT. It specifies CASRQGAGNTIYF.

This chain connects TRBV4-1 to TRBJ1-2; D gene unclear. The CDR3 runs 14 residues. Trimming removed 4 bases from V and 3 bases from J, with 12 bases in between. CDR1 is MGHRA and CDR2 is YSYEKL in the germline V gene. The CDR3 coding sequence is TGCGCCAGCAGCCTCTCAGGCAGTTACTATGGCTACACCTTC. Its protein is CASSLSGSYYGYTF.

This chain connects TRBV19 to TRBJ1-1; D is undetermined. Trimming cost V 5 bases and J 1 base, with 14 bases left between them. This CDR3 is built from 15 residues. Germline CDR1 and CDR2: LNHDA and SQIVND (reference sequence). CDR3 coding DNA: TGTGCCAGTAGTTCCTCTGACCGGAGGAACACTGAAGCTTTCTTT. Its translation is CASSSSDRRNTEAFF.

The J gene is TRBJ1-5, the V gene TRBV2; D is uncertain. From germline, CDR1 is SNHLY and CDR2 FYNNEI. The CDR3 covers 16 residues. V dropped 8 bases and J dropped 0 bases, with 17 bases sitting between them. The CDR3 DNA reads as TGTGCCAGCGCGGTCGAGGGATATTATAGCAATCAGCCCCAGCATTTT. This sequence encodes CASAVEGYYSNQPQHF. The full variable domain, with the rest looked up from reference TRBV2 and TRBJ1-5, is EPEVTQTPSHQVTQMGQEVILRCVPISNHLYFYWYRQILGQKVEFLVSFYNNEISEKSEIFDDQFSVERPDGSNFTLKIRSTKLEDSAMYFCASAVEGYYSNQPQHFGDGTRLSIL.

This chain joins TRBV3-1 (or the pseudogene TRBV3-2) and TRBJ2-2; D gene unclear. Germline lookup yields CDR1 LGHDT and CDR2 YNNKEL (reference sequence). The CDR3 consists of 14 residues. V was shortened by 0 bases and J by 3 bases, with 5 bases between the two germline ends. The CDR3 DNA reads TGTGCCAGCAGCCAAGACGGGTACACCGGGGAGCTGTTTTTT. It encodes CASSQDGYTGELFF.

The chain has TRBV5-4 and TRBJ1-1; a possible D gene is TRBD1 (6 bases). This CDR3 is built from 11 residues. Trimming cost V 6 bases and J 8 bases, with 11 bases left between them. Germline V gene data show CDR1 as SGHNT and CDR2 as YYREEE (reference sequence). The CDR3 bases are TGTGCCAGCATCAGGGGAGAGGAAGCTTTCTTT. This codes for CASIRGEEAFF.

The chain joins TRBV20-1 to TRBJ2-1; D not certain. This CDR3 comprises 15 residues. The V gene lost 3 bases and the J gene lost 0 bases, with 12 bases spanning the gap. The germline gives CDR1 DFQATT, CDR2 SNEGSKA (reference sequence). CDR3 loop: CSASGRLSSYNEQFF. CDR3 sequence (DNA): TGCAGTGCTAGTGGCCGCTTGAGCTCCTACAATGAGCAGTTCTTC.

CDR3 sequence (DNA): TGTGCCAGCAGTCCGCAGGGGAGGGACATTCAGTACTTC. This translates into CASSPQGRDIQYF. This sequence joins TRBV27 and TRBJ2-4, with D possibly being TRBD2 (7 bases). The CDR3 has 13 residues. The ends were cut back, 5 bases at V and 8 bases at J, with 13 bases in the middle. The germline gives CDR1 MNHEY, CDR2 SMNVEV (reference sequence).

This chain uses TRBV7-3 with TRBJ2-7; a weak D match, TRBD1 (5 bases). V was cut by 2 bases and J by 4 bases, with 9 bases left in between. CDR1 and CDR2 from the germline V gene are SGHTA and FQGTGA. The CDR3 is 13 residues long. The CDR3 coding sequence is TGTGCCAGCAGCTTAGGGGCAGGGTACGAGCAGTACTTC. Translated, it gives CASSLGAGYEQYF.

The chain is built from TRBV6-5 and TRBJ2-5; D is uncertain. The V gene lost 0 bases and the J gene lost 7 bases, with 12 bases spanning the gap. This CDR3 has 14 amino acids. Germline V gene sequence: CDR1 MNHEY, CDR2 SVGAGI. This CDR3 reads CASSYSRRSGTQYF. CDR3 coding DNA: TGTGCCAGCAGTTACTCTAGGCGGTCGGGGACCCAGTACTTC.

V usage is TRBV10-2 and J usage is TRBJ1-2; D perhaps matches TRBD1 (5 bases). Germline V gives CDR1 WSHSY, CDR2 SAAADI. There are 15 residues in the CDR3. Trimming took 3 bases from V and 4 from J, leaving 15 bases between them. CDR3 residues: CASSDSGDGGYGYTF. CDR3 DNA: TGCGCCAGCAGTGATTCGGGGGACGGAGGCTATGGCTACACCTTC.

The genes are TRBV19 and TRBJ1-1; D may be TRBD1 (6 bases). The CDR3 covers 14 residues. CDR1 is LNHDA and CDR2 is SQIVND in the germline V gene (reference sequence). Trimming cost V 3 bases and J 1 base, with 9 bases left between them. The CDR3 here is CASSMRTANTEAFF. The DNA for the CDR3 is TGTGCCAGTAGTATGCGGACAGCGAACACTGAAGCTTTCTTT.